This record covers a single TCR beta chain. Its matching antigen is unknown. RNA transcripts provided the template for amplifying TCR beta CDR3 regions. First-round RT-PCR relied on HTBI primers, and a second-round multiplex PCR came next. TCRdb ran MiXCR on the multiplex PCR reads and lists one entry per CDR3 protein. The sample has 1 million to 1.3 million distinct CDR3 sequences; roughly 35% are singletons. The data are from a study of Graves' ophthalmopathy and Graves' hyperthyroidism. The study, taken as a whole, reports: Prediction of ophthalmopathy progression reached 70.59% sensitivity and 72.22% specificity. Blood contained most expanded thyroid clonotypes exceeding 0.001 frequency.

The sequence was collected from an adult man with Graves' hyperthyroidism. Sequenced sample: peripheral blood or thyroid tissue (not recorded which).

The CDR3 nucleotides read TGTGCCAGCAGCGTCACGGGGGGTATGACCGAAGCTTTCTTT. Translated: CASSVTGGMTEAFF. The chain carries TRBV9 and TRBJ1-1; tentatively, D is TRBD1 (5 bases). The CDR3 has 14 amino acids. V dropped 2 bases and J dropped 8 bases, with 16 bases sitting between them. Germline CDR1 is SGDLS and CDR2 is YYNGEE.